What follows are 2 T cell receptor delta chains derived from one specimen sequenced in a study of γδ T cells in repeated Plasmodium falciparum infection. Gammadelta T cells were flow-sorted from PBMC into Vgamma9/Vdelta2+ and Vdelta2-negative populations for bulk analysis. TCRdb repeated clone calling on the multiplex PCR reads with CATT. Of about 57,000 delta-chain clones in the sample, around 1.8% were seen once. The material sequenced was gamma-delta T cells from blood. The receptors come from a pool of human donors (malaria-infected and uninfected, not separated).

The table lists this clone with a few counts. TCRdb assigns this DNA the protein of a much larger clone, which departs from its translation at residue 4; this likely reflects a read error, and the protein shown comes from translating the DNA. The chain couples TRDV1 to TRDJ1; 11 nucleotides agree with TRDD3. Since TCRdb gives no J gene, matching the DNA to germline was used here to assign it. The CDR3 extends over 24 amino acids. Germline CDR1 reads TSWWSYY; CDR2 reads QGS. The CDR3: CALRELKSPPWGGGYALLGDKLIF. As DNA, the CDR3 is TGTGCTCTTAGGGAATTAAAAAGTCCTCCCTGGGGTGGGGGATACGCCTTGTTGGGCGATAAACTCATCTTT.

On this clone itself: This probably arose from a read error, given a far larger clone one base away. Within the sample, other DNA sequences also encode this same CDR3. The CDR3, as DNA: TGTGCTCTTGGGGAACGGGGGCCTTCCCACATACCCGGACTGGGGGATACCGATAAACTCATCTTC. Its translation is CALGERGPSHIPGLGDTDKLIF. The rearrangement uses TRDV1 and TRDJ1; TRDD3 matches at 12 bases. Germline V gene lookup returns CDR1 TSWWSYY and CDR2 QGS. The CDR3 extends over 22 amino acids.